This TCR beta chain was captured in a study of blood T cell repertoires in COVID-19. Study as a whole: Acute and convalescent COVID-19 samples came from the United States, Italy and Spain. Nucleic acid was either cDNA or gDNA, and it came from T cells, B-cell-depleted T cells, or PBMCs.

With 5 bases clipped from V and 5 bases from J, the junction kept 11 bases outside the gene matches. From germline, CDR1 is SGHTA and CDR2 FQGNSA. This CDR3 contains 15 residues. Original handling: From reference gene primer amplification, estimates of nucleated cell counts were derived. The table came from immunoSEQ multiplex PCR; TCRdb's copy has only in-frame clones and leaves some out. Clone size and the V and J calls come from that table; the DNA yielded D and trimming. The sample lists about 50,000 clones, more than 75% occurring once. The V gene is TRBV7-2, the J gene TRBJ2-7; 8 bases are shared with TRBD1. The sample consisted of peripheral blood. The receptor's source is a man aged 45-65 years with active COVID-19. CDR3 DNA sequence: TGTGCCAGCAGCGCCCCGGACAGGGTAATGGACGAGCAGTACTTC. This encodes CASSAPDRVMDEQYF.